A single sample gave rise to the 5 T cell receptor beta chains below, sequenced in a study of human T cells and chemical hapten exposure (dated by TCRdb to the early 2020s). Receptor amplification or capture employed RACE. TCRdb shows the sequencer as NextSeq 500. TCRdb reran the public reads through fastp at Q25 and MiXCR, keeping productive beta chains. Rows are unified per CDR3 protein, each entry keeping the most common DNA and genes. Recorded for this sample are approximately 350,000 distinct CDR3 sequences; around 7% of them occurred a single time. The biggest ten clones account for 8% to 9% of the sample. The time point label, as the study defines it: patch test 1, 2 weeks after DPC sensitization. According to the study, the label for this sample's treatment or condition signals: therapeutic diphenylcyclopropenone sensitization with weekly scalp DPC. This specimen was whole blood, taken in connection with sensitization to the hapten diphenylcyclopropenone (DPC). The receptors shown here come from a woman aged 18 to 35 with alopecia areata. Some clones in this sample may be carry-over from other donors' samples.

This clonotype appeared a few times. V is TRBV6-5 and J is TRBJ1-5; unclear D gene. The CDR3 extends over 15 amino acids. Trimming took off 0 bases at V and 4 bases at J, with 10 bases between the two ends. Germline CDR1 and CDR2: MNHEY and SVGAGI. CDR3 loop: CASSYSKAGNQPQHF. In DNA, the CDR3 is TGTGCCAGCAGTTACTCGAAGGCGGGGAATCAGCCCCAGCATTTT.

There are a few counts of this clonotype. The gene calls are TRBV10-3 and TRBJ2-1, with D tentatively TRBD1 or TRBD2 (5 bases each). The V end was cut by 6 bases, the J end by 8 bases, with 14 bases between. Germline V gene data show CDR1 as ENHRY and CDR2 as SYGVKD. The CDR3 has 13 residues. The CDR3 region is CAIRPGLGDEQFF. CDR3 sequence (DNA): TGTGCCATCAGACCGGGTCTGGGGGATGAGCAGTTCTTC.

This clonotype showed up just a few times. The chain links TRBV27 to TRBJ2-2, with TRBD1 as a possible D gene (6 bases). This CDR3 region has 15 residues. Germline V gene data show CDR1 as MNHEY and CDR2 as SMNVEV (reference sequence). V dropped 5 bases and J dropped 4 bases, with 14 bases sitting between them. The CDR3 here is CASSLPTGTTGELFF. The DNA of the CDR3 is TGTGCCAGCAGTCTCCCAACAGGGACCACCGGGGAGCTGTTTTTT.

Comments on this clonotype: This may be a read error, as it is one base from a much larger clone. This chain joins TRBV7-2 and TRBJ2-2; tentative D call: TRBD1 (6 bases). The CDR3 covers 16 residues. CDR1 and CDR2 (germline): SGHTA, FQGNSA. CDR3 region: CASSSIGGSRTRELFF. The CDR3 nucleotides read TGTGCCAGCAGCAGCATAGGGGGATCGCGCACCCGGGAGCTGTTTTTT.

The V and J genes are TRBV15 and TRBJ1-4; perhaps TRBD1 as D (6 bases). Germline V gene data show CDR1 as LNHNV and CDR2 as YYDKDF (reference sequence). The CDR3 length is 15 residues. V lost 2 bases and J 0 bases, leaving 7 bases between the germline ends. The CDR3: CATSRRQATNEKLFF. The CDR3 nucleotides read TGTGCCACCAGCAGAAGACAGGCAACTAATGAAAAACTGTTTTTT.